This T cell receptor (beta chain) was found in a study of Ad26.COV2.S vaccination and SARS-CoV-2 variants. Study information: Ad26.COV2.S, an intramuscular injection, was given once or twice 56 days apart. Study outcomes and limitations: Post-vaccination breadth of spike-specific CD8+ and CD4+ T cell responses was reportedly substantial.

Treatment in this sample: roughly 19 received Ad26.COV2.S at low or high dose, single or two shots; roughly 5 received placebo; per-sample allocation not given. Specimen acquisition occurred on day 63 following the initial vaccine or placebo injection. Boston hosted the donor, who was an adult aged 18-55 years. A word on this clone: Its antigen is still unknown.

Some clones are missing from TCRdb's copy, which holds only in-frame ones; the method was immunoSEQ multiplex PCR. Among roughly 400,000 clones listed, about 89% were seen once. CDR3 size: 15 residues. In germline, CDR1 is MDHEN, CDR2 SYDVKM. Unmatched junction bases numbered 8, after V lost 3 bases and J lost 8 bases. Sample: peripheral blood, taken in a trial of Ad26.COV2.S vaccine versus placebo. This clonotype was obtained from a person between 18 and 65 years old who received the Ad26.COV2.S COVID-19 vaccine or a placebo. The chain recombines TRBV28 with TRBJ2-1; 9 bases map to TRBD2. The CDR3 region has the DNA TGTGCCAGCAGTTTTCTACGCGGGAGGGGGGATGAGCAGTTCTTC. Its translation: CASSFLRGRGDEQFF. The full variable domain, in which reference TRBV28 and TRBJ2-1 provide the parts outside the CDR3, is DVKVTQSSRYLVKRTGEKVFLECVQDMDHENMFWYRQDPGLGLRLIYFSYDVKMKEKGDIPEGYSVSREKKERFSLILESASTNQTSMYLCASSFLRGRGDEQFFGPGTRLTVL.